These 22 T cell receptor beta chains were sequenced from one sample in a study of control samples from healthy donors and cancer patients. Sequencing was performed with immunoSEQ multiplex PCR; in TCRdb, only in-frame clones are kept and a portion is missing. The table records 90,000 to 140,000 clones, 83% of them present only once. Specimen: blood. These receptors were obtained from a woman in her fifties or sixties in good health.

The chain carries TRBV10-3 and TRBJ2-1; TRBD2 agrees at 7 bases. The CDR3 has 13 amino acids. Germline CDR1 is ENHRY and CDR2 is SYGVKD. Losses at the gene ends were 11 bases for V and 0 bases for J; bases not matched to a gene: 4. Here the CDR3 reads CAVGGSSYNEQFF. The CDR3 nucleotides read TGTGCCGTCGGGGGGAGCTCCTACAATGAGCAGTTCTTC.

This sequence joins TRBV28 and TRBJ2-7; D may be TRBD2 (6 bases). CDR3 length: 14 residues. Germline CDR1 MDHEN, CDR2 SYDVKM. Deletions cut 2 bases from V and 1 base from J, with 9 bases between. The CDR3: CASSLMEGSYEQYF. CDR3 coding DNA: TGTGCCAGCAGTTTAATGGAGGGATCCTACGAGCAGTACTTC.

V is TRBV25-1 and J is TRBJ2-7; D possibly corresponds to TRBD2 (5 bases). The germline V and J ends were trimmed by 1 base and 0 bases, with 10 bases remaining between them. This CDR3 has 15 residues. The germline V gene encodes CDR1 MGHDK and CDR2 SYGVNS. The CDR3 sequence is CASSEWGDNSYEQYF. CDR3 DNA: TGTGCCAGCAGTGAATGGGGAGACAACTCCTACGAGCAGTACTTC.

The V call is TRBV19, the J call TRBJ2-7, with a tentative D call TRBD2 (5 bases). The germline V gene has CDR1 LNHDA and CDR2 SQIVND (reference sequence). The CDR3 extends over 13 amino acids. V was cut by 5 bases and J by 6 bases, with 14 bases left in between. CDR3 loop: CASSFSVSIEQYF. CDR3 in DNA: TGTGCCAGTAGTTTTAGCGTATCCATCGAGCAGTACTTC.

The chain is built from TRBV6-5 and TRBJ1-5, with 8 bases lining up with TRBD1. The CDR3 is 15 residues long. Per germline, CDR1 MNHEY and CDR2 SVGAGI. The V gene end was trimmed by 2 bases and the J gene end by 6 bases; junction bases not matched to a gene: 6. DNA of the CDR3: TGTGCCAGCAGTTACACGGCAGGGGGCCGTCAGCCCCAGCATTTT. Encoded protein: CASSYTAGGRQPQHF.

The CDR3: CASRSTGVENSPLHF. CDR3 nucleotide sequence: TGTGCCAGCAGGTCTACAGGGGTTGAGAATTCACCCCTCCACTTT. This chain links TRBV7-2 with TRBJ1-6, with 7 bases that match TRBD1. The CDR3 runs to 15 residues. V dropped 6 bases and J dropped 7; count of bases not matched to a gene: 9. The germline V gene has CDR1 SGHTA and CDR2 FQGNSA.

In DNA form, the CDR3 reads TGTGCCTGGAGTGGTGGGTTGCAGTTCTTC. Translated, it gives CAWSGGLQFF. The genes are TRBV30 and TRBJ2-1; D uncertain. The CDR3 extends over 10 amino acids. V was pared by 1 base and J by 12 bases, with 7 bases between. Germline CDR1 GTSNPN, CDR2 SVGIG (reference sequence).

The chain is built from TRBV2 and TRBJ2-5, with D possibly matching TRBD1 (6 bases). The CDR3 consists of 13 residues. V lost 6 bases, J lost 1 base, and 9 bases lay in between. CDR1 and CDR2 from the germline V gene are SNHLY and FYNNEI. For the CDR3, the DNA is TGTGCCAGCAGCGGGACATTCCAAGAGACCCAGTACTTC. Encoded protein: CASSGTFQETQYF.

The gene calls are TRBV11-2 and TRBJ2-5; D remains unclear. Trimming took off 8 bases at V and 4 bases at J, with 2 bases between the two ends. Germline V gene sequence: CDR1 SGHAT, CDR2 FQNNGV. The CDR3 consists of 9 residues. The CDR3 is CASGETQYF. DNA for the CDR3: TGTGCCAGCGGAGAGACCCAGTACTTC.

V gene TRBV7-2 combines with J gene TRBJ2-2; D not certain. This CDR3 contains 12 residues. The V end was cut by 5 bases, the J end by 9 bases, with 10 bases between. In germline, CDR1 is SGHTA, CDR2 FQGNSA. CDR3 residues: CASSPVDRELFF. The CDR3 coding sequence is TGTGCCAGCAGCCCCGTAGACCGGGAGCTGTTTTTT.

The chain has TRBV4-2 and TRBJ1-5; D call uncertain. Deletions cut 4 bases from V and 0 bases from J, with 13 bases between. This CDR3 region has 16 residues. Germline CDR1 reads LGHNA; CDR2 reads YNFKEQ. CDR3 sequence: CASSLSGGNSNQPQHF. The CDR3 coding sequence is TGTGCCAGCAGCCTAAGTGGAGGAAATAGCAATCAGCCCCAGCATTTT.

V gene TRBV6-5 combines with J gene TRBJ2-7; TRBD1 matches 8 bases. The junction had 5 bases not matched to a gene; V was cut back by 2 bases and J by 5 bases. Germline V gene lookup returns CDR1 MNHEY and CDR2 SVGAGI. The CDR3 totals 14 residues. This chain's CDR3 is CASSYTGQGNEQYF. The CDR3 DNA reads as TGTGCCAGCAGTTACACAGGACAGGGTAACGAGCAGTACTTC.

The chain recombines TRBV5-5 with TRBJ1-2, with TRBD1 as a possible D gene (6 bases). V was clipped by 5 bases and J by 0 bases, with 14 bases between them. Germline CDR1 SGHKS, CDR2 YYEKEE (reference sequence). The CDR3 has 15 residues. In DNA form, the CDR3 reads TGTGCCAGCAGATTCCGGGACACCTCTAACTATGGCTACACCTTC. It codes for CASRFRDTSNYGYTF.

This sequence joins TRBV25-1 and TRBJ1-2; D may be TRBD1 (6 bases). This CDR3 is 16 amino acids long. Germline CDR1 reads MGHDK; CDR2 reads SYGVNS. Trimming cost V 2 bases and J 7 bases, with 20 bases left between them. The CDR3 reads CASSEDGGRDRGGYTF. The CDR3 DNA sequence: TGTGCCAGCAGTGAAGACGGGGGCCGGGATAGGGGTGGCTACACCTTC.

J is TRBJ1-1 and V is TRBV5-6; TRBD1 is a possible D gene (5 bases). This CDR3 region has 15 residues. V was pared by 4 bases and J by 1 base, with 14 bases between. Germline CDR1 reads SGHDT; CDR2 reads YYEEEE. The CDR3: CASSDQGLPNTEAFF. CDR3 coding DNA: TGTGCCAGCAGCGATCAGGGTTTACCGAACACTGAAGCTTTCTTT.

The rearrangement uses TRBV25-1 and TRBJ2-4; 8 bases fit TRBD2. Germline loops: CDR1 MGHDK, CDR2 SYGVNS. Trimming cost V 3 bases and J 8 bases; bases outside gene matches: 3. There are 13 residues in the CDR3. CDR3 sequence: CASSEVGLDIQYF. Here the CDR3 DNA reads TGTGCCAGCAGTGAGGTGGGACTAGACATTCAGTACTTC. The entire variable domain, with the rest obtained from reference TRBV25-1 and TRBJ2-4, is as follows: EADIYQTPRYLVIGTGKKITLECSQTMGHDKMYWYQQDPGMELHLIHYSYGVNSTEKGDLSSESTVSRIRTEHFPLTLESARPSHTSQYLCASSEVGLDIQYFGAGTRLSVL.

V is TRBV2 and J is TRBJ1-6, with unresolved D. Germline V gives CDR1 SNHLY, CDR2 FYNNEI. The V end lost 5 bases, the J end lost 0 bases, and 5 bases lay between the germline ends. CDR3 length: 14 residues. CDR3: CASSRDSYNSPLHF. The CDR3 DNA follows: TGTGCCAGCAGTAGAGACTCCTATAATTCACCCCTCCACTTT. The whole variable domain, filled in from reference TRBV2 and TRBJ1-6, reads EPEVTQTPSHQVTQMGQEVILRCVPISNHLYFYWYRQILGQKVEFLVSFYNNEISEKSEIFDDQFSVERPDGSNFTLKIRSTKLEDSAMYFCASSRDSYNSPLHFGNGTRLTVT.

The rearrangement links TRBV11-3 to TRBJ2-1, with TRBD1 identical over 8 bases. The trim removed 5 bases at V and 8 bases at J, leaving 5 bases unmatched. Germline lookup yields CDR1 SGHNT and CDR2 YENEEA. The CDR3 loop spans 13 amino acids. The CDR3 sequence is CASSRTGSHEQFF. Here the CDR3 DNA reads TGTGCCAGCAGCCGGACAGGGAGTCATGAGCAGTTCTTC.

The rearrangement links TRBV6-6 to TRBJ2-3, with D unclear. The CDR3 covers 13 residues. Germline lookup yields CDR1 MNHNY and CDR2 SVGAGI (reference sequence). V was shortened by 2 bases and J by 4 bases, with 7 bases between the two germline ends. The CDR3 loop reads CASSYLGPDTQYF. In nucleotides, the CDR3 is TGTGCCAGCAGTTACCTGGGCCCAGATACGCAGTATTTT.

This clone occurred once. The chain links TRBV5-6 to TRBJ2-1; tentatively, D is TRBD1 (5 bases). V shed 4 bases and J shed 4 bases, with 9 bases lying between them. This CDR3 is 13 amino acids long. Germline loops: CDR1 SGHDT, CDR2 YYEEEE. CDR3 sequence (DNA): TGTGCCAGCAGCGGGCAGGGATACAATGAGCAGTTCTTC. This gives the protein CASSGQGYNEQFF.

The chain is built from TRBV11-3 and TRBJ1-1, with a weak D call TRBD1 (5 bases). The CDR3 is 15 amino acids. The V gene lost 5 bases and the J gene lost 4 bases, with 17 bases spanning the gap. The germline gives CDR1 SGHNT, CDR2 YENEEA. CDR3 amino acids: CASSQWSGGSTEAFF. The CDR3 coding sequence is TGTGCCAGCAGCCAGTGGAGCGGGGGGAGCACTGAAGCTTTCTTT. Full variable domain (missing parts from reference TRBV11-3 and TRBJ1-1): EAGVVQSPRYKIIEKKQPVAFWCNPISGHNTLYWYLQNLGQGPELLIRYENEEAVDDSQLPKDRFSAERLKGVDSTLKIQPAELGDSAVYLCASSQWSGGSTEAFFGQGTRLTVV.

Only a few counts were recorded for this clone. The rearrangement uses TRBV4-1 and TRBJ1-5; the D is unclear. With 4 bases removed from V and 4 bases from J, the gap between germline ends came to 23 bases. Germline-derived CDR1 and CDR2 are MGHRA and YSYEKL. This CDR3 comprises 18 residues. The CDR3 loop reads CASSLAFLSRPKNQPQHF. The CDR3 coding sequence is TGCGCCAGCAGCCTAGCTTTTTTGAGCAGGCCGAAAAATCAGCCCCAGCATTTT.